This TCR beta chain was obtained from a study of blood T cell repertoires in COVID-19. Study background: Some COVID-19 samples were acute and others convalescent; all came from the United States, Italy and Spain. T cells, B-cell-depleted T cells, or PBMCs supplied cDNA or gDNA.

Per the original data handling: Nucleated cell number was recorded as an estimate derived from reference gene primer amplification. Data came from immunoSEQ multiplex PCR; TCRdb stores just in-frame clones and leaves some out. D and trimming were read from the DNA, whereas the V and J calls and clone size are those reported in that table. The data contain about 240,000 clones, approximately 78% of them singletons. This clone occurred a few times. The germline CDR1 and CDR2 sequences are LGHDT and YNNKEL (reference sequence). Trimming removed 4 bases from V and 7 bases from J, with 10 bases in between. The CDR3 has 12 amino acids.

The origin of this receptor is a woman in her sixties or seventies with active or convalescent COVID-19. The genes are TRBV3-1 (or the pseudogene TRBV3-2) and TRBJ1-1; D may be TRBD1 (6 bases). The sample taken for sequencing was peripheral blood. The CDR3 region is CASSLQGIEAFF. CDR3 nucleotides: TGTGCCAGCAGCCTACAGGGAATTGAAGCTTTCTTT.